These 27 T cell receptor beta chains were all obtained from the same sample, sequenced in a study of blood T cell repertoires in COVID-19. Measured with immunoSEQ multiplex PCR; TCRdb has only the in-frame clones, and not every one. Here the sample spans 200,000 to 250,000 clones, around 88% being singletons. The sequenced sample consisted of peripheral blood. The receptor set was obtained from a man aged 80 or over with acute or convalescent COVID-19.

For the CDR3, the DNA is TGTGCCAGCAGCGTAGGTCCCGGAGGGCAGGGGGGAACAGATACGCAGTATTTT. Its protein product is CASSVGPGGQGGTDTQYF. This sequence joins TRBV9 and TRBJ2-3; D is possibly TRBD1 (7 bases). Trimming removed 0 bases at V and 3 bases at J, with 20 bases between. CDR3 size: 18 residues. Germline CDR1 is SGDLS and CDR2 is YYNGEE.

The chain joins TRBV6-2 or TRBV6-3 to TRBJ2-2; TRBD2 matches at 8 bases. Germline V CDR1 and CDR2: MNHEY, SVGEGT. After removal of 2 bases from V and 2 bases from J, the junction contained 10 bases not matched to a gene. The CDR3 runs 18 residues. CDR3 nucleotide sequence: TGTGCCAGCAGTTACCCCGCGGGGGGCCCTACTAACACCGGGGAGCTGTTTTTT. It yields the protein CASSYPAGGPTNTGELFF.

The V call is TRBV4-2, the J call TRBJ1-4, with D perhaps TRBD1 (6 bases). CDR3 length equals 15 residues. The germline V gene has CDR1 LGHNA and CDR2 YNFKEQ. With 0 bases removed from V and 3 bases from J, the gap between germline ends came to 8 bases. CDR3 nucleotide sequence: TGTGCCAGCAGCCAAGACAGGGGATCTAATGAAAAACTGTTTTTT. This codes for CASSQDRGSNEKLFF.

The chain employs TRBV29-1 and TRBJ2-1; 7 nucleotides match TRBD2. V trimming: 1 base; J trimming: 0 bases; junction bases outside the gene matches: 6. This CDR3 region has 16 residues. Germline CDR1 reads SQVTM; CDR2 reads ANQGSEA. In DNA form, the CDR3 reads TGCAGCGTTGAAGGGCTTGCGGGGGTCTCCTACAATGAGCAGTTCTTC. It yields the protein CSVEGLAGVSYNEQFF.

A few counts support this clone. V usage is TRBV4-1 and J usage is TRBJ2-1, with 8 bases fitting TRBD1. J lost 9 bases, V lost 5 bases, and 15 bases had no gene match. The CDR3 sequence is 16 residues long. CDR1 MGHRA and CDR2 YSYEKL come from the germline V gene. In DNA, the CDR3 is TGCGCCAGCAGCAAAGGACAGGGTGAGGGTACAGGTGAGCAGTTCTTC. Its protein product is CASSKGQGEGTGEQFF.

The rearrangement uses TRBV7-2 and TRBJ2-5, with TRBD2 matching 11 bases. Looked up from germline, CDR1 is SGHTA and CDR2 is FQGNSA. The CDR3 runs to 16 residues. Trimming removed 3 bases from V and 5 bases from J; junction bases left unmatched: 8. Here the CDR3 reads CASSFLAGGPGETQYF. The CDR3 DNA reads TGTGCCAGCAGCTTCCTAGCGGGGGGCCCGGGCGAGACCCAGTACTTC.

V is TRBV18 and J is TRBJ2-1, with TRBD1 matching 8 bases. This CDR3 is built from 16 residues. Germline lookup yields CDR1 KGHSH and CDR2 LQKENI. V dropped 8 bases and J dropped 7; count of bases not matched to a gene: 16. CDR3 nucleotides: TGTGCCAGCCAAAAGGAACAGGGGGTTCTAAGGAATGAGCAGTTCTTC. It encodes CASQKEQGVLRNEQFF.

V and J are TRBV19 and TRBJ1-5; 8 nucleotides match TRBD1. Germline CDR1 and CDR2: LNHDA and SQIVND (reference sequence). With V trimmed by 6 bases and J by 6 bases, 7 bases remained unmatched. CDR3 length: 14 residues. CDR3 region: CASSDSGGGQPQHF. CDR3 in DNA: TGTGCCAGTAGCGATTCAGGGGGCGGTCAGCCCCAGCATTTT.

V is TRBV6-5 and J is TRBJ1-1; perhaps TRBD1 as D (6 bases). CDR3 length equals 15 residues. Germline V CDR1 and CDR2: MNHEY, SVGAGI. V lost 5 bases, J lost 1 base, and 14 bases lay in between. CDR3 sequence reads: CASSQPQGTNTEAFF. CDR3 DNA: TGTGCCAGCAGTCAACCACAGGGAACGAACACTGAAGCTTTCTTT.

This clone was detected a few times. The V call is TRBV5-1, the J call TRBJ2-1, with unresolved D. This CDR3 has 14 amino acids. V was trimmed by 1 base and J by 6 bases, leaving 11 bases between them. Germline V gene data show CDR1 as SGHRS and CDR2 as YFSETQ. CDR3 DNA sequence: TGCGCCAGCAGCTTGAATGGGCCTTCCAATGAGCAGTTCTTC. This translates into CASSLNGPSNEQFF.

The rearrangement links TRBV11-2 to TRBJ2-1, with TRBD2 matching over 9 bases. The V gene's germline CDR1 is SGHAT and CDR2 FQNNGV. After removal of 4 bases from V and 7 bases from J, the junction contained 20 bases not matched to a gene. CDR3 size: 19 residues. This CDR3 is CASSSLVIAGGTVGNEQFF. CDR3 DNA sequence: TGTGCCAGCAGCTCCTTAGTAATTGCGGGGGGGACCGTGGGGAATGAGCAGTTCTTC.

This sequence joins TRBV9 and TRBJ2-3; D is undetermined. V was trimmed by 5 bases and J by 4 bases, leaving 11 bases between them. Per the germline V gene, CDR1 is SGDLS and CDR2 is YYNGEE. This CDR3 has 13 residues. The CDR3 region has the DNA TGTGCCAGCAGACCTCCGAGTCCAGATACGCAGTATTTT. It encodes CASRPPSPDTQYF.

The rearrangement joins TRBV29-1 to TRBJ1-1; unclear D gene. V shed 5 bases and J shed 0 bases, with 13 bases lying between them. The CDR3 covers 14 residues. Germline CDR1 and CDR2: SQVTM and ANQGSEA. The CDR3 reads CSVSPRSLNTEAFF. For the CDR3, the DNA is TGCAGCGTTTCTCCCCGGAGTCTGAACACTGAAGCTTTCTTT.

This chain connects TRBV7-6 to TRBJ2-1; D is unclear. The CDR3 loop spans 16 amino acids. Germline V CDR1 and CDR2: SGHVS, FNYEAQ. V was shortened by 0 bases and J by 1 base, with 10 bases between the two germline ends. The CDR3 DNA follows: TGTGCCAGCAGCTTAGCGGGCCAGAATTCCTACAATGAGCAGTTCTTC. Amino acid sequence: CASSLAGQNSYNEQFF.

The CDR3 loop reads CASSQQNQPQHF. CDR3 DNA sequence: TGTGCCAGCAGCCAACAAAATCAGCCCCAGCATTTT. The rearrangement links TRBV3-1 (or the pseudogene TRBV3-2) to TRBJ1-5, with D hard to call. CDR3 length: 12 residues. Trimming pared 2 bases from V and 4 bases from J, leaving 3 bases between. The germline gives CDR1 LGHDT, CDR2 YNNKEL (reference sequence).

With regard to this clone: This sample includes further DNA sequences coding for the same CDR3. The V call is TRBV24-1, the J call TRBJ2-7; D is possibly TRBD1 (5 bases). The length of the CDR3 is 11 residues. CDR1 is KGHDR, CDR2 SFDVKD, per germline. Trimming cost V 5 bases and J 6 bases, with 7 bases left between them. CDR3 residues: CATSGGGEQYF. Written as DNA, the CDR3 is TGTGCCACCAGTGGGGGCGGCGAGCAGTACTTC.

The J gene is TRBJ2-2, the V gene TRBV20-1, with 16 bases fitting TRBD2. With V trimmed by 3 bases and J by 6 bases, 13 bases remained unmatched. Germline V gene data show CDR1 as DFQATT and CDR2 as SNEGSKA (reference sequence). This CDR3 has 19 residues. The CDR3 here is CSASTPGTSGGARAGELFF. CDR3 DNA sequence: TGCAGTGCTAGTACCCCTGGGACTAGCGGGGGGGCAAGGGCCGGGGAGCTGTTTTTT.

This chain links TRBV6-5 with TRBJ2-5; 7 nucleotides align to TRBD2. Germline CDR1 MNHEY, CDR2 SVGAGI. CDR3 length: 15 residues. Germline trimming cut 8 bases from V and 8 bases from J; bases unmatched to any gene: 17. The CDR3 DNA reads TGTGCCAGCTCCCTTGAGAAGCGGGGTGGGGGAACCCAGTACTTC. Translating gives CASSLEKRGGGTQYF.

The DNA for the CDR3 is TGTGCCAGCAGCCAAGGGCCCGACAGGGGTTATGGCTACACCTTC. It is translated as CASSQGPDRGYGYTF. The chain joins TRBV4-2 to TRBJ1-2, with 8 bases fitting TRBD1. The CDR3 consists of 15 residues. Germline V gene lookup returns CDR1 LGHNA and CDR2 YNFKEQ. Trimming at V came to 1 base and at J to 5 bases, leaving 6 bases not matched to a gene.

This rearrangement joins TRBV28 to TRBJ2-7; a possible D gene is TRBD1 (5 bases). This CDR3 is 14 amino acids long. CDR1 and CDR2 (germline): MDHEN, SYDVKM. V was shortened by 8 bases and J by 4 bases, with 18 bases between the two germline ends. The CDR3 sequence: CASSIDSPRYEQYF. The DNA of the CDR3 is TGTGCCAGCTCCATAGACAGTCCGAGGTACGAGCAGTACTTC. Variable domain in full (rest from reference TRBV28 and TRBJ2-7): DVKVTQSSRYLVKRTGEKVFLECVQDMDHENMFWYRQDPGLGLRLIYFSYDVKMKEKGDIPEGYSVSREKKERFSLILESASTNQTSMYLCASSIDSPRYEQYFGPGTRLTVT.

The chain carries TRBV19 and TRBJ1-2, with 7 bases matching TRBD1. Germline CDR1 LNHDA, CDR2 SQIVND (reference sequence). V was clipped by 3 bases and J by 5 bases; unmatched bases: 9. This CDR3 is 15 amino acids long. For the CDR3, the DNA is TGTGCCAGTAGTATTTTCCCGACAGGGCGATATGGCTACACCTTC. It specifies CASSIFPTGRYGYTF.

CDR3 in DNA: TGTGCCAGCAGCCAAGCGGGCCAAGAGACCCAGTACTTC. Protein: CASSQAGQETQYF. V is TRBV3-1 (or the pseudogene TRBV3-2) and J is TRBJ2-5; D remains ambiguous. Trimming shortened V by 1 base and J by 1 base, and 4 bases separated the two germline ends. The germline CDR1 and CDR2 sequences are LGHDT and YNNKEL (reference sequence). The CDR3 has 13 residues.

The V call is TRBV6-1, the J call TRBJ2-7, with D perhaps TRBD1 (5 bases). This CDR3 has 13 amino acids. Trimming removed 2 bases at V and 3 bases at J, with 8 bases between. Germline V gene lookup returns CDR1 MNHNS and CDR2 SASEGT. The CDR3 bases are TGTGCCAGCAGTGAACGACAGTTCTACGAGCAGTACTTC. Translated, it gives CASSERQFYEQYF.

This rearrangement joins TRBV21-1 to TRBJ2-7; TRBD1 is taken as the D call from the table, unchecked against the DNA. TRBV21-1 is noted as a pseudogene. The CDR3 runs 14 residues. CDR3 region: CASSARTGPYEQYF. Here the CDR3 DNA reads TGTGCCAGCAGCGCCCGGACAGGGCCCTACGAGCAGTACTTC.

This clone was seen a handful of times. The CDR3, as DNA: TGTGCCAGCTCACCTGCTGGACAGGGGCCCTACGAGCAGTACTTC. This translates into CASSPAGQGPYEQYF. The chain employs TRBV18 and TRBJ2-7, with 9 bases that match TRBD1. This CDR3 has 15 residues. Germline V gene lookup returns CDR1 KGHSH and CDR2 LQKENI. V gave up 3 bases and J gave up 2 bases; unmatched junction bases: 5.

The chain couples TRBV5-4 to TRBJ1-1; D perhaps matches TRBD1 (6 bases). The V end was cut by 3 bases, the J end by 7 bases, with 22 bases between. Per germline, CDR1 SGHNT and CDR2 YYREEE (reference sequence). This CDR3 has 16 residues. CDR3 loop: CASSSPGHRTGSEAFF. DNA of the CDR3: TGTGCCAGCAGCTCCCCGGGACATCGGACGGGGAGTGAAGCTTTCTTT.

The chain joins TRBV18 to TRBJ2-3; the match to TRBD2 covers 14 bases. The CDR3 is 16 residues long. CDR1 is KGHSH, CDR2 LQKENI, per germline. Trimming took 5 bases from V and 6 from J; bases not matched to a gene: 7. CDR3 region: CASSAGLAGVGDTQYF. Here the CDR3 DNA reads TGTGCCAGCTCAGCGGGACTAGCGGGAGTGGGCGATACGCAGTATTTT.